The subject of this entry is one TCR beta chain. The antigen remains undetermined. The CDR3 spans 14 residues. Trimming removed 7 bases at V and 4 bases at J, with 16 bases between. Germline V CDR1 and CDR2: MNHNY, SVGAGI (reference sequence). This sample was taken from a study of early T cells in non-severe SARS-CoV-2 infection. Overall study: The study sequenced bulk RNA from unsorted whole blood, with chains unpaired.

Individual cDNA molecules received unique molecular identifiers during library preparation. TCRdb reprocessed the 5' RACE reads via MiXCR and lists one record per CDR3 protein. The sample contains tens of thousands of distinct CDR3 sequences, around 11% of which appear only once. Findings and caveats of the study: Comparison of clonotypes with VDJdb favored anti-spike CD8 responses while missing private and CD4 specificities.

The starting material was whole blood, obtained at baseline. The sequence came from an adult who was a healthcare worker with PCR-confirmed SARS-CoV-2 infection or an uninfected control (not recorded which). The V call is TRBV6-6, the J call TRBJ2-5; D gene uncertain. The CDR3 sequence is CASTRTAQAETQYF. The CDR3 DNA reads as TGTGCCAGCACCCGGACCGCCCAGGCAGAGACCCAGTACTTC.